This is a list of T cell receptor beta chains from one sample in a study of Graves' ophthalmopathy and Graves' hyperthyroidism. TCRdb used MiXCR to reprocess the multiplex PCR reads, holding one entry per CDR3 protein. The sample holds some 210,000 distinct CDR3 sequences, roughly 29% seen once. Specimen: peripheral blood. All receptors come from a man aged 50-59 years with Graves' ophthalmopathy. CDR3s include the opening cysteine and the closing phenylalanine or tryptophan. Each record gives: clone size, D gene, V gene, J gene, CDR3 protein, CDR3 DNA. A D gene is named only where the DNA matches it firmly. Size is omitted from some rows. Given values are once, few, many or a class for expanded clones.

many	-	TRBV6-2/TRBV6-3	TRBJ2-7	CASSYGPGEREQYF	TGTGCCAGCAGTTACGGGCCCGGGGAGAGGGAGCAGTACTTC
-	-	TRBV11-2	TRBJ1-1	CASSEQGSFTEAFF	TGTGCCAGCAGCGAACAGGGTAGCTTCACTGAAGCTTTCTTT
many	-	TRBV14	TRBJ2-7	CASSQGFHEQYF	TGTGCCAGCAGCCAAGGGTTCCACGAGCAGTACTTC
many	-	TRBV5-1	TRBJ2-7	CASSSPGESYEQYF	TGCGCCAGCAGCAGCCCGGGGGAGTCTTACGAGCAGTACTTC
many	-	TRBV28	TRBJ2-2	CASSFGVNTGELFF	TGTGCCAGCAGTTTCGGGGTCAACACCGGGGAGCTGTTTTTT
many	TRBD1	TRBV12-3/TRBV12-4	TRBJ1-5	CASRAGQGWEPQHF	TGTGCCAGCAGAGCCGGACAGGGTTGGGAGCCCCAGCATTTT
many	-	TRBV6-5	TRBJ1-1	CASSYGVRQNTEAFF	TGTGCCAGCAGTTACGGTGTCAGGCAGAACACTGAAGCTTTCTTT
-	TRBD1	TRBV7-7	TRBJ2-7	CASSLGTGGSYEQYF	TGTGCTAGCAGCTTGGGGACAGGGGGCTCCTACGAGCAGTACTTC
many	-	TRBV30	TRBJ2-7	CAWSVSPAEQYF	TGTGCCTGGAGTGTAAGCCCCGCCGAGCAGTACTTC
-	-	TRBV12-3/TRBV12-4	TRBJ1-1	CANGGNTEAFF	TGTGCCAACGGGGGGAACACTGAAGCTTTCTTT